This TCR beta chain stems from a study of post-analysis software for immune sequencing data. The overall study: Relapsing-remitting, secondary progressive and progressive-relapsing forms of multiple sclerosis all featured among disease courses. Study results and caveats: Patients carried a few TRBV segments more frequently than controls did, and TRBV5-6, TRBV5-1 and TRBV20-1 were among them. Same-batch preparations were strongly co-clustered by F measure. Comparison with controls showed significantly lower normalized Chao1 diversity in multiple sclerosis patients.

This clonotype was observed a few times. The target antigen is unknown. Germline V gives CDR1 MNHNY, CDR2 SVGAGI (reference sequence). This CDR3 is built from 16 residues. The ends lost 4 bases at V and 6 bases at J; junction bases unmatched: 13. Unique molecular identifiers were carried by the TCR beta cDNA libraries. T cells, roughly 1 to 10 million of them, yielded 500,000 or so cDNA molecules. MiXCR was run by TCRdb on the PCR reads, yielding one entry per CDR3 protein. The table lists 550,000 to 700,000 distinct CDR3 sequences, about 44% of them singletons. This rearrangement joins TRBV6-6 to TRBJ2-3, with 7 bases matching TRBD1. The clonotype was recovered from a girl between 5 and 17 years old with multiple sclerosis. Input material: blood. In nucleotides, the CDR3 is TGTGCCAGCAGTTCAGACGGACAAGGGGGCCCGGATACGCAGTATTTT. This translates into CASSSDGQGGPDTQYF.